What follows are 30 T cell receptor beta chains derived from one specimen sequenced in a study of blood T cells in healthy people across ages. Using a J-beta primer mix together with a sample-barcoded 5' primer, a second PCR was run for roughly 6 to 11 cycles. A single record per CDR3 protein comes from TCRdb applying MiXCR to the 5' RACE reads. The sample lists about 1 million distinct CDR3 sequences; around 43% were seen once. Sequencing was carried out using blood. All receptors come from a woman aged 55-69 years in good health.

The chain employs TRBV20-1 and TRBJ1-4, with 7 bases aligning to TRBD1. The CDR3 totals 15 residues. Per germline, CDR1 DFQATT and CDR2 SNEGSKA (reference sequence). Trimming removed 5 bases from V and 0 bases from J; junction bases left unmatched: 6. CDR3 residues: CSAGQGGSTNEKLFF. CDR3 in DNA: TGCAGTGCTGGGCAGGGGGGATCAACTAATGAAAAACTGTTTTTT.

The table lists this clonotype with many counts. V and J are TRBV7-2 and TRBJ2-7; 10 bases agree with TRBD2. From germline, CDR1 is SGHTA and CDR2 FQGNSA. This CDR3 is built from 16 residues. The ends lost 5 bases at V and 0 bases at J; junction bases unmatched: 7. The CDR3 protein is CASSVRLAGDSYEQYF. CDR3 in DNA: TGTGCCAGCAGCGTCCGGCTAGCGGGGGACTCCTACGAGCAGTACTTC.

This clonotype came up a few times. This chain joins TRBV7-6 and TRBJ2-3; D may be TRBD2 (6 bases). V lost 1 base to trimming and J lost 4 bases, with 21 bases between them. Germline V CDR1 and CDR2: SGHVS, FNYEAQ. This CDR3 spans 18 amino acids. CDR3 bases: TGTGCCAGCAGCTTAGTCCCCCCCACTAGCAAACGGGCAGATACGCAGTATTTT. Protein sequence: CASSLVPPTSKRADTQYF.

This clonotype was detected once. This may be a read error: a much more frequent sequence differs by one nucleotide. The CDR3 region has the DNA TGCAGTGCTAGAGATCACGGGACTAGCGACCTCTACGGGCAGTACTTC. It codes for CSARDHGTSDLYGQYF. This sequence joins TRBV20-1 and TRBJ2-7; 10 bases fit TRBD2. The germline CDR1 and CDR2 sequences are DFQATT and SNEGSKA (reference sequence). The CDR3 extends over 16 amino acids.

This clonotype was observed once. This chain connects TRBV6-2 or TRBV6-3 to TRBJ1-6; D uncertain. The germline CDR1 and CDR2 sequences are MNHEY and SVGEGT. The V end lost 6 bases, the J end lost 6 bases, and 15 bases lay between the germline ends. The CDR3 sequence is 15 residues long. CDR3 bases: TGTGCCAGCAGAGGACCATCGGGTCGTAATTCACCCCTCCACTTT. Its protein product is CASRGPSGRNSPLHF.

In its sample, this clonotype was seen many times. V usage is TRBV29-1 and J usage is TRBJ1-3; maybe TRBD1 (6 bases). CDR1 and CDR2 from the germline V gene are SQVTM and ANQGSEA. The CDR3 is 17 amino acids. Trimming took 1 base from V and 3 from J, leaving 19 bases between them. The CDR3: CSVEVPGARSGGNTIYF. In DNA, the CDR3 is TGCAGCGTTGAAGTTCCGGGGGCGAGGAGTGGTGGAAACACCATATATTTT.

On this clonotype itself: The CDR3 does not end in the conserved phenylalanine or tryptophan, so this is likely a read error. The CDR3 DNA follows: TGTGCCAGCGCCATGGGGGGCAAAAAAACCTACGAGCAGTACTAC. This translates into CASAMGGKKTYEQYY. V usage is TRBV7-3 and J usage is TRBJ2-7; D may correspond to TRBD1 or TRBD2 (6 bases each). CDR3 length equals 15 residues. The germline CDR1 and CDR2 sequences are SGHTA and FQGTGA. Trimming took 8 bases from V and 2 from J, leaving 19 bases between them.

This clonotype has a handful of counts. The V and J genes are TRBV5-1 and TRBJ1-2, with a weak D call TRBD1 (6 bases). V was cut by 0 bases and J by 3 bases, with 12 bases left in between. CDR3 size: 15 residues. The germline CDR1 and CDR2 sequences are SGHRS and YFSETQ. The CDR3 here is CASSLVGGPDYGYTF. The CDR3 region has the DNA TGCGCCAGCAGCTTGGTTGGGGGGCCCGACTATGGCTACACCTTC.

This clonotype was seen only once. This rearrangement joins TRBV7-9 to TRBJ1-1; tentatively, D is TRBD1 (5 bases). CDR1 and CDR2 (germline): SEHNR, FQNEAQ (reference sequence). The CDR3 totals 16 residues. V gave up 5 bases and J gave up 1 base, with 17 bases separating them. Written as DNA, the CDR3 is TGTGCCAGCAGCCCCCACAGGACAACGGCGAACACTGAAGCTTTCTTT. This encodes CASSPHRTTANTEAFF.

This clonotype has more than one count but fewer than ten. The rearrangement joins TRBV6-5 to TRBJ2-7; a possible D gene is TRBD1 (5 bases). The CDR3 length is 14 residues. V shed 6 bases and J shed 2 bases, with 14 bases lying between them. Germline CDR1 MNHEY, CDR2 SVGAGI. The chain's CDR3 is CASRLTRQTYEQYF. Written as DNA, the CDR3 is TGTGCCAGCAGACTCACTCGACAGACCTACGAGCAGTACTTC.

The table lists this clonotype with a few counts. J is TRBJ2-7 and V is TRBV20-1, with no clear D. This CDR3 is built from 11 residues. V was pared by 1 base and J by 6 bases, with 7 bases between. Germline CDR1 reads DFQATT; CDR2 reads SNEGSKA (reference sequence). DNA of the CDR3: TGCAGTGCTAGAGGTGCAGCCGAGCAGTACTTC. Residues: CSARGAAEQYF.

The chain uses TRBV24-1 and TRBJ2-7; D possibly corresponds to TRBD2 (6 bases). V dropped 3 bases and J dropped 1 base, with 12 bases sitting between them. CDR3 length: 15 amino acids. Germline CDR1 KGHDR, CDR2 SFDVKD. This CDR3 is CATSDSWGTSYEQYF. For the CDR3, the DNA is TGTGCCACCAGTGATAGCTGGGGGACTTCCTACGAGCAGTACTTC.

The CDR3 region is CASSCGRGWTNYGYTF. CDR3 bases: TGTGCCAGCAGTTGCGGCAGGGGGTGGACTAACTATGGCTACACCTTC. The V and J genes are TRBV6-5 and TRBJ1-2; 7 bases map to TRBD1. V dropped 4 bases and J dropped 0; count of bases not matched to a gene: 8. The CDR3 covers 16 residues. From germline, CDR1 is MNHEY and CDR2 SVGAGI.

The gene calls are TRBV27 and TRBJ1-2, with 8 bases aligning to TRBD1. Germline loops: CDR1 MNHEY, CDR2 SMNVEV (reference sequence). CDR3 size: 15 residues. Losses at the gene ends were 3 bases for V and 4 bases for J; bases not matched to a gene: 7. The CDR3 DNA reads as TGTGCCAGCAGTTTTCTAGGACAGGGTGGCTATGGCTACACCTTC. Encoded protein: CASSFLGQGGYGYTF.

This clonotype was seen a few times. The rearrangement uses TRBV2 and TRBJ1-2; no reliable D call. V was pared by 11 bases and J by 9 bases, with 7 bases between. The CDR3 contains 8 residues. Per germline, CDR1 SNHLY and CDR2 FYNNEI. This chain's CDR3 is CALDSYTF. The CDR3 nucleotides read TGTGCCCTAGATAGCTACACCTTC.

This clonotype was recorded a few times. The chain has TRBV12-3 or TRBV12-4 and TRBJ2-5, with D uncertain. The CDR3 runs to 15 residues. V lost 6 bases to trimming and J lost 1 base, with 15 bases between them. CDR3 loop: CASSPMGSSQETQYF. In DNA, the CDR3 is TGTGCCAGCAGCCCGATGGGCAGTTCCCAAGAGACCCAGTACTTC.

In this sample, this clonotype turned up a few times. This chain joins TRBV29-1 and TRBJ2-3; weak D call: TRBD1 (5 bases). This CDR3 spans 14 amino acids. Germline V gene lookup returns CDR1 SQVTM and CDR2 ANQGSEA. Trimming shortened V by 7 bases and J by 3 bases, and 17 bases separated the two germline ends. The CDR3 here is CSAQGSFRTDTQYF. Here the CDR3 DNA reads TGCAGCGCCCAGGGCAGTTTCAGAACAGATACGCAGTATTTT.

Notes on this clonotype: At one of its ends the junction is not consistent with the germline gene, which may arise from a read error. This chain uses TRBV5-4 with TRBJ2-1; D not certain. Germline CDR1 and CDR2: SGHNT and YYREEE (reference sequence). The CDR3 totals 16 residues. CDR3 residues: CASSASVDLSYNEQFF. The DNA of the CDR3 is TGCGCCAGCAGCGCCTCAGTTGACCTCTCCTACAATGAGCAGTTCTTC.

The CDR3: CASSAAGRTYEQYF. DNA for the CDR3: TGTGCCAGCAGCGCGGCCGGGAGAACCTACGAGCAGTACTTC. The rearrangement links TRBV7-9 to TRBJ2-4; the D gene is possibly TRBD2 (6 bases). The DNA end favors TRBJ2-7, so the J call may be wrong. CDR1 and CDR2 from the germline V gene are SEHNR and FQNEAQ (reference sequence). The CDR3 covers 14 residues.

This clonotype was observed a few times. The gene calls are TRBV6-1 and TRBJ2-7; D tentatively fits TRBD1 or TRBD2 (5 bases each). Trimming cost V 7 bases and J 6 bases, with 22 bases left between them. This CDR3 has 15 amino acids. Germline CDR1 reads MNHNS; CDR2 reads SASEGT. Here the CDR3 reads CASTERGALFAEQYF. The CDR3 nucleotides read TGTGCCAGCACCGAGAGGGGAGCCCTTTTCGCCGAGCAGTACTTC.

A remark on this clonotype: Germline is not matched at one junction end, which may reflect a read error. The CDR3 bases are TGTGCCGGCAGCCCCCAGGGTTGGCCCGGCGATGAGCAGTTCTTC. Translating it yields CAGSPQGWPGDEQFF. This chain connects TRBV9 to TRBJ2-1; D perhaps matches TRBD1 (5 bases). Germline lookup yields CDR1 SGDLS and CDR2 YYNGEE. The CDR3 extends over 15 amino acids.

The chain combines TRBV4-1 with TRBJ2-3; possible D gene TRBD2, 6 bases. This CDR3 has 16 amino acids. The germline V gene encodes CDR1 MGHRA and CDR2 YSYEKL. V dropped 0 bases and J dropped 8 bases, with 18 bases sitting between them. The CDR3 nucleotides read TGCGCCAGCAGCCAAGAAGCGGTCCTAGCGAGGCGTACGCAGTATTTT. Translation gives CASSQEAVLARRTQYF.

This clonotype was counted a few times. The chain combines TRBV3-1 with TRBJ2-5; the match to TRBD2 covers 13 bases. J gave up 5 bases and V 6 bases, and 21 bases lay outside the gene matches. The CDR3 has 20 amino acids. Germline lookup yields CDR1 LGHDT and CDR2 YNNKEL (reference sequence). CDR3 sequence (DNA): TGTGCCAGCAGTCTCCGAAAACGCCGGACTAGCGGGAGTGGGGACGAGACCCAGTACTTC. Protein sequence: CASSLRKRRTSGSGDETQYF.

This rearrangement joins TRBV29-1 to TRBJ1-1, with a weak D call TRBD1 (6 bases). Germline V CDR1 and CDR2: SQVTM, ANQGSEA. The germline V and J ends were trimmed by 5 bases and 0 bases, with 10 bases remaining between them. The CDR3 extends over 13 amino acids. The CDR3 DNA reads TGCAGCGTTCTGGACAGAATGAACACTGAAGCTTTCTTT. Translation: CSVLDRMNTEAFF.

The rearrangement uses TRBV7-9 and TRBJ2-4, with D possibly matching TRBD1 (6 bases). Matching the DNA end better, TRBJ2-7 makes the J call doubtful. The CDR3 has 15 residues. CDR1 and CDR2 from the germline V gene are SEHNR and FQNEAQ (reference sequence). The DNA of the CDR3 is TGTGCCAGCAGCTTAATTCTGGGGACAATCCACGAGCAGTACTTC. Protein: CASSLILGTIHEQYF.

This sequence joins TRBV9 and TRBJ1-6; 7 bases align to TRBD1. After removal of 3 bases from V and 10 bases from J, the junction contained 7 bases not matched to a gene. CDR1 is SGDLS and CDR2 is YYNGEE in the germline V gene. This CDR3 is 14 amino acids long. The CDR3 sequence: CASSAGTVGSPLHF. CDR3 nucleotide sequence: TGTGCCAGCAGCGCCGGGACAGTAGGATCACCCCTCCACTTT.

V usage is TRBV7-9 and J usage is TRBJ2-7, with a weak D call TRBD2 (5 bases). Germline CDR1 is SEHNR and CDR2 is FQNEAQ (reference sequence). Trimming cost V 5 bases and J 6 bases, with 20 bases left between them. CDR3 size: 15 residues. Written as DNA, the CDR3 is TGTGCCAGCAGCCCCCGGGATATCCCATCGGGCGAGCAGTACTTC. Translating gives CASSPRDIPSGEQYF.

V and J are TRBV11-1 and TRBJ2-7, with 9 nucleotides matching TRBD1. The CDR3 runs to 14 residues. Looked up from germline, CDR1 is SGHAT and CDR2 is FQDESV (reference sequence). V gave up 7 bases and J gave up 3 bases; unmatched junction bases: 7. The CDR3 DNA reads as TGTGCCAGCAAACACGGACAGGGGCTCTACGAGCAGTACTTC. Protein product: CASKHGQGLYEQYF.

The table lists this clonotype with a few counts. V and J are TRBV4-2 and TRBJ2-7, with D possibly TRBD1 on 5 matching bases. V was pared by 0 bases and J by 6 bases, with 9 bases between. Per the germline V gene, CDR1 is LGHNA and CDR2 is YNFKEQ. The CDR3 contains 13 residues. CDR3 loop: CASSQDQGREQYF. As DNA, the CDR3 is TGTGCCAGCAGCCAAGATCAGGGCCGCGAGCAGTACTTC.

The chain couples TRBV11-2 to TRBJ1-1; D gene unclear. Germline V gives CDR1 SGHAT, CDR2 FQNNGV. The germline V and J ends were trimmed by 7 bases and 4 bases, with 19 bases remaining between them. CDR3 length equals 15 residues. The CDR3, as DNA: TGTGCCAGCAACCACCCGAACCAGACGAGCACTGAAGCTTTCTTT. It codes for CASNHPNQTSTEAFF.